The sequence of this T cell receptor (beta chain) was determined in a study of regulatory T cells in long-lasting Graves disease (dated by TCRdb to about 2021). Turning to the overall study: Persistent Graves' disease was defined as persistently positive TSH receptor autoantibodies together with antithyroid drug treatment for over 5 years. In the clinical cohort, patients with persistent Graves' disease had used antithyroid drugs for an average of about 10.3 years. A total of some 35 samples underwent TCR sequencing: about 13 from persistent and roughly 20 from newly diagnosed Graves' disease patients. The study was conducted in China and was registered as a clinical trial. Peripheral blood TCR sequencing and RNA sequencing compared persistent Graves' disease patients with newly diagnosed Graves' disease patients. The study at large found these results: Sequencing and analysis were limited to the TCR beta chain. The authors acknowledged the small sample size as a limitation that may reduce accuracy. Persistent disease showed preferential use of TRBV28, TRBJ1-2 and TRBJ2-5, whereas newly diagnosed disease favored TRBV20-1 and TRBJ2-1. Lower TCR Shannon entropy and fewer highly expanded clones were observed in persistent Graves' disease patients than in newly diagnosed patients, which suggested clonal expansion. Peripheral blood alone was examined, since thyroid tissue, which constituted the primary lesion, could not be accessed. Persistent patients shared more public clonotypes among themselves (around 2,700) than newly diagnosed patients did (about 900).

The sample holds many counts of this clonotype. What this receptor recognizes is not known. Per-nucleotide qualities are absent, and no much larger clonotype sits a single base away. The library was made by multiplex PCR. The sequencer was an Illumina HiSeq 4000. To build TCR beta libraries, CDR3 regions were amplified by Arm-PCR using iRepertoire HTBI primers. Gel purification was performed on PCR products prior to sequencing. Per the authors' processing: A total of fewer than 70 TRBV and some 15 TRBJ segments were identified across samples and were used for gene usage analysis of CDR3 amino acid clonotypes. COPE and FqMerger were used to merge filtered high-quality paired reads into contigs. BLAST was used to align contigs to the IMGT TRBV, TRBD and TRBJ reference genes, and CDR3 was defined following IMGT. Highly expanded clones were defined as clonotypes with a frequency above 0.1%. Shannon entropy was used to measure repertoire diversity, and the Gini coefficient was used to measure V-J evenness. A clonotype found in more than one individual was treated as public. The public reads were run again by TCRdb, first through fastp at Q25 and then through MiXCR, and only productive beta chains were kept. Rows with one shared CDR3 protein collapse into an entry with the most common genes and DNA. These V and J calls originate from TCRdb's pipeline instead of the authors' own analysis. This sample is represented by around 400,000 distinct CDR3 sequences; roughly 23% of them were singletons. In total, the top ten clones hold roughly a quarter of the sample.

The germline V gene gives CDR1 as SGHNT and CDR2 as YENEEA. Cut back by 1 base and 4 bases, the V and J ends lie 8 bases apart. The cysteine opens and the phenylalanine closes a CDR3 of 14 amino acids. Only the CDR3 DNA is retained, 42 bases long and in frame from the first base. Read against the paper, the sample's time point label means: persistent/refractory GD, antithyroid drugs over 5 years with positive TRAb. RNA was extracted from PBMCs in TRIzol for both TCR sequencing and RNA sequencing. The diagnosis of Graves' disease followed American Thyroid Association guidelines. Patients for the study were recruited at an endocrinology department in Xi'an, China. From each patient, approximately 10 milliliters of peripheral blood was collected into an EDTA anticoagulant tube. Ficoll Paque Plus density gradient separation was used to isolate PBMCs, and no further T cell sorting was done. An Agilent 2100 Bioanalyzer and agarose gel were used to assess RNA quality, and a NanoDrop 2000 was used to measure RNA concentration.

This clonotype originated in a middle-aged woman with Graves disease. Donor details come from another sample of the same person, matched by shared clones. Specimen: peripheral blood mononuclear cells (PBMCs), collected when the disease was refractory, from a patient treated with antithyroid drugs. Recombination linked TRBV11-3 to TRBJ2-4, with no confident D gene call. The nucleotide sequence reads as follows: TGTGCCAGCAGCTTAGTACAGCTTAAAAACATTCAGTACTTC. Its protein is CASSLVQLKNIQYF. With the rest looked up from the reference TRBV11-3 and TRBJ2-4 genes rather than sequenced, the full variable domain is EAGVVQSPRYKIIEKKQPVAFWCNPISGHNTLYWYLQNLGQGPELLIRYENEEAVDDSQLPKDRFSAERLKGVDSTLKIQPAELGDSAVYLCASSLVQLKNIQYFGAGTRLSVL.